The 7 T cell receptor beta chains listed next were all sequenced from one sample in a study of T cell changes during pregnancy in multiple sclerosis. Clones were read by immunoSEQ multiplex PCR, and TCRdb kept only the in-frame ones, dropping some. Of 20,000 to 25,000 clones in the sample, over 65% were seen once. Here the sequenced sample was CD8+ T cells from peripheral blood mononuclear cells, taken before pregnancy. The receptors originated from a female donor with multiple sclerosis, enrolled in a pregnancy study.

V gene TRBV19 combines with J gene TRBJ1-1; tentatively, D is TRBD1 (5 bases). This CDR3 has 15 residues. Germline-derived CDR1 and CDR2 are LNHDA and SQIVND (reference sequence). Trimming removed 2 bases from V and 6 bases from J, with 16 bases in between. The CDR3 DNA reads as TGTGCCAGTAGTATATTTGGAGGGGCAAACTCTGAAGCTTTCTTT. Translating it yields CASSIFGGANSEAFF.

The DNA of the CDR3 is TGTGCCAGCAGTTTATATCTAGCGCTGCCGGTATATGAGCAGTTCTTC. Amino acids: CASSLYLALPVYEQFF. The chain combines TRBV27 with TRBJ2-1; a weak D match, TRBD2 (6 bases). The CDR3 has 16 residues. Trimming took 1 base from V and 8 from J, leaving 18 bases between them. Germline V gene data show CDR1 as MNHEY and CDR2 as SMNVEV (reference sequence).

This rearrangement joins TRBV2 to TRBJ1-3, with 7 nucleotides matching TRBD1. CDR3 length equals 13 residues. V dropped 4 bases and J dropped 16; count of bases not matched to a gene: 13. CDR1 is SNHLY, CDR2 FYNNEI, per germline. CDR3 in amino acids: CASSGLVDRPHYF. The DNA for the CDR3 is TGTGCCAGCAGTGGACTTGTGGACAGGCCTCACTATTTT.

The chain uses TRBV6-4 and TRBJ2-2; a weak D match, TRBD2 (6 bases). CDR1 and CDR2 (germline): MRHNA, SNTAGT. The CDR3 loop spans 14 amino acids. Trimming stripped 0 bases from V and 7 bases from J, with 9 bases between. In nucleotides, the CDR3 is TGTGCCAGCAGTGACTCGACTAGTAGCGGGGAGCTGTTTTTT. Its translation: CASSDSTSSGELFF.

This clone was picked up one time. Written as DNA, the CDR3 is TGCGCCAGCAGTCCCACTAGAGATGAGCAGTTCTTC. This codes for CASSPTRDEQFF. V is TRBV4-1 and J is TRBJ2-1, with D possibly TRBD2 on 5 matching bases. The V end lost 6 bases, the J end lost 8 bases, and 11 bases lay between the germline ends. CDR1 is MGHRA and CDR2 is YSYEKL in the germline V gene. The CDR3 runs to 12 residues.

The genes are TRBV28 and TRBJ2-7; 8 nucleotides agree with TRBD2. CDR3 size: 16 residues. Per the germline V gene, CDR1 is MDHEN and CDR2 is SYDVKM. V was pared by 1 base and J by 2 bases, with 7 bases of the junction left unmatched. The CDR3 nucleotides are TGTGCCAGCAGTTTATACCCGGGACTAGGACCCTACGAGCAGTACTTC. As protein: CASSLYPGLGPYEQYF. Looking up the rest from reference TRBV28 and TRBJ2-7 gives the full variable domain: DVKVTQSSRYLVKRTGEKVFLECVQDMDHENMFWYRQDPGLGLRLIYFSYDVKMKEKGDIPEGYSVSREKKERFSLILESASTNQTSMYLCASSLYPGLGPYEQYFGPGTRLTVT.

The V gene is TRBV6-1, the J gene TRBJ1-1, with D possibly being TRBD1 (6 bases). The CDR3 is 16 amino acids. Trimming left V 2 bases short and J 4 bases short, with 17 bases between. Germline V gives CDR1 MNHNS, CDR2 SASEGT. This chain's CDR3 is CASSERPGEGGTEAFF. DNA for the CDR3: TGTGCCAGCAGTGAACGGCCAGGGGAGGGTGGCACTGAAGCTTTCTTT.